Presented here are 3 T cell receptor beta chains from one specimen sequenced in a study of identifying expanded T cells in peripheral blood. Libraries were prepared by immunoSEQ multiplex PCR; TCRdb keeps only in-frame clonotypes and omits some of them. The table lists around 95,000 clones, 88% of them singletons. The sequenced sample consisted of blood. Every receptor here comes from a person aged 18-70 years in good health.

The J gene is TRBJ1-1, the V gene TRBV21-1; TRBD1 is the table's D call and was not checked against the DNA. TRBV21-1 is annotated as a pseudogene. The CDR3 sequence is 13 residues long. As DNA, the CDR3 is TGTGCCAGCAGGGACAGGGGGGACACTGAAGCTTTCTTT. It is translated as CASRDRGDTEAFF.

This chain joins TRBV2 and TRBJ1-5; D unresolved. The CDR3 sequence is 15 residues long. Germline CDR1 is SNHLY and CDR2 is FYNNEI. With 1 base removed from V and 0 bases from J, the gap between germline ends came to 7 bases. The CDR3 sequence is CASSEGVGSNQPQHF. CDR3 coding DNA: TGTGCCAGCAGTGAAGGGGTAGGTAGCAATCAGCCCCAGCATTTT.

This sequence joins TRBV2 and TRBJ1-4, with 8 positions matching TRBD1. J gave up 4 bases and V 7 bases, and 8 bases lay outside the gene matches. The germline V gene has CDR1 SNHLY and CDR2 FYNNEI. The CDR3 is 15 residues long. This CDR3 is CASTPGGSNNEKLFF. CDR3 DNA sequence: TGTGCCAGCACTCCAGGGGGCAGTAATAATGAAAAACTGTTTTTT.